This TCR beta chain was sequenced during a study of blood T cell repertoires in COVID-19. Study overall: Specimens from acute and convalescent COVID-19 originated in the United States, Italy and Spain.

This clone occurred once. The trim removed 4 bases at V and 6 bases at J, leaving 2 bases unmatched. Germline lookup yields CDR1 SGHAT and CDR2 FQDESV (reference sequence). This CDR3 spans 13 amino acids. Cohorts were determined from participant-reported clinical history. The repertoire was sequenced with immunoSEQ multiplex PCR; TCRdb's copy has only in-frame clones and lacks some. The sample contains approximately 170,000 clones, 65% to 85% of which appear only once. Sequencing was performed on PBMCs or T cells enriched from blood (not recorded which). The receptor's source is a man aged 35-49 years who had recovered from COVID-19. This chain joins TRBV11-1 and TRBJ2-2; 7 bases fit TRBD2. Here the CDR3 reads CASSSTSPGELFF. CDR3 coding DNA: TGTGCCAGCAGCTCGACTAGCCCCGGGGAGCTGTTTTTT.